This TCR beta chain is drawn from a study of T cells in Graves' hyperthyroidism and ophthalmopathy. The source material, RNA transcripts, was used to amplify TCR beta CDR3 regions. HTBI primers were used for first-round RT-PCR of the TCR CDR3. Each CDR3 protein gets one entry after TCRdb re-called the multiplex PCR reads with MiXCR. The sample lists under 200,000 distinct CDR3 sequences, over 8% occurring once. Orbital computed tomography, thyroid ultrasound, serum thyroxine and TRAb, and clinical symptoms together informed the diagnoses. In germline, CDR1 is SGDLS, CDR2 YYNGEE. The CDR3 is made up of 15 amino acids. V lost 3 bases and J 0 bases, leaving 10 bases between the germline ends. This clonotype was recorded at least ten times.

This chain joins TRBV9 and TRBJ1-5; D is undetermined. This receptor was obtained from a woman younger than 35 with Graves' hyperthyroidism that later progressed to Graves' ophthalmopathy. The sequencing sample was made of blood. In DNA, the CDR3 is TGTGCCAGCAGCGCAGAGGAGACTAGCAATCAGCCCCAGCATTTT. This translates into CASSAEETSNQPQHF.